This T cell receptor beta chain was identified during a study of OX40 agonist ivuxolimab in advanced cancers. Overall study: Melanoma, hepatocellular carcinoma, head and neck or renal cell cancer occurred in dose-escalation patients. Three individuals attained partial responses, comprising one hepatocellular carcinoma case and two cutaneous melanoma cases.

Trimming cost V 3 bases and J 5 bases, with 17 bases left between them. Per the germline V gene, CDR1 is KGHSH and CDR2 is LQKENI. This CDR3 is 15 amino acids long. Libraries were prepared by immunoSEQ multiplex PCR; TCRdb keeps only in-frame clonotypes and omits some of them. This sample has around 70,000 clones, with about 82% found just once. The sample here was CD4+ or CD8+ T cells sorted from blood, taken in a trial of the OX40 agonist ivuxolimab. The chain combines TRBV18 with TRBJ2-7; D gene ambiguous. The clonotype was recovered from an adult with an advanced solid tumor such as melanoma, head and neck, liver or kidney cancer. The CDR3 sequence: CASSPTKVAANEQYF. The CDR3 bases are TGTGCCAGCTCACCTACGAAAGTCGCAGCCAACGAGCAGTACTTC.